This T cell receptor (beta chain) was identified during a study of shared clonotypes between healthy human individuals. Germline-derived CDR1 and CDR2 are SGHVT and SQSDAQ. Trimming removed 5 bases from V and 7 bases from J, with 18 bases in between. This CDR3 region has 15 residues. Some clones are missing from TCRdb's copy, which holds only in-frame ones; the method was immunoSEQ multiplex PCR. The sample has about 1.1 million clones, approximately 80% seen once; the top ten hold approximately 0.5%. Donation came from healthy HIV-negative adults that had no recent acute infections or vaccinations. The sample taken for sequencing was memory CD4+ T cells from PBMCs. Regarding subset: CD45RA-negative fraction. This TCR derives from a man between 18 and 35 years old in good health. Some clones in this sample may be carry-over from other donors' samples. V is TRBV7-4 and J is TRBJ1-5; D not resolved. The CDR3 bases are TGTGCCAGCAGCGGCTGGCGGGGAGGGAACCAGCCCCAGCATTTT. It encodes CASSGWRGGNQPQHF.